Shown below are 9 T cell receptor beta chains from a single sample sequenced in a study of T-cell reconstitution after alpha-beta-depleted transplantation in children. Preparation of the TCRbeta library used unique molecular identifiers. In TCRdb, the PCR reads were re-called with MiXCR into one record per CDR3 protein. The sample contains around 410,000 distinct CDR3 sequences, roughly a tenth of which appear only once. This sample comprised PBMCs from the stem cell graft donor, obtained from the stem cell graft. All receptors derive from a human donor who donated a stem cell graft to a child with acute myeloid leukemia.

This sequence joins TRBV20-1 and TRBJ2-7, with a possible D match to TRBD2 (6 bases). The CDR3 covers 11 residues. Trimming pared 5 bases from V and 5 bases from J, leaving 10 bases between. Per germline, CDR1 DFQATT and CDR2 SNEGSKA (reference sequence). CDR3 region: CSAETSHEQYV. CDR3 nucleotide sequence: TGCAGTGCTGAGACTAGTCACGAGCAGTACGTC.

The CDR3 DNA reads as TGTGCCAGCAGTGGGGAGGTACCTCCCTACGAGCAGTACGTC. It translates to CASSGEVPPYEQYV. The rearrangement links TRBV6-2 or TRBV6-3 to TRBJ2-7, with D possibly TRBD2 on 6 matching bases. The germline V gene has CDR1 MNHEY and CDR2 SVGEGT. Trimming left V 5 bases short and J 2 bases short, with 13 bases between. The CDR3 covers 14 residues.

The V and J genes are TRBV7-9 and TRBJ2-1; 11 bases are a match to TRBD2. This CDR3 is built from 13 residues. Germline V gives CDR1 SEHNR, CDR2 FQNEAQ (reference sequence). J was trimmed by 13 bases and V by 6 bases; bases with no gene match: 8. CDR3 DNA sequence: TGTGCCAGCAGGACTAGCGGGACCGTTGCCCAGTTCTTC. Protein sequence: CASRTSGTVAQFF.

The genes are TRBV12-3 or TRBV12-4 and TRBJ2-7, with no clear D. This CDR3 region has 13 residues. Trimming cost V 1 base and J 6 bases, with 10 bases left between them. The CDR3 region has the DNA TGTGCCAGCAGTTTAGGTGGCGATGGCGAGCAGTACGTC. It codes for CASSLGGDGEQYV.

This clonotype has a handful of counts. CDR3 in DNA: TGTGCCAGCAGCGTAGGACCCCGGGACAATGGCTATGGCTACACCTTC. Translated, it gives CASSVGPRDNGYGYTF. The rearrangement links TRBV9 to TRBJ1-2; perhaps TRBD1 as D (6 bases). Trimming removed 0 bases at V and 4 bases at J, with 16 bases between. This CDR3 has 16 amino acids. Germline CDR1 is SGDLS and CDR2 is YYNGEE.

The chain links TRBV5-1 to TRBJ2-1; 12 nucleotides match TRBD2. CDR1 and CDR2 (germline): SGHRS, YFSETQ. V lost 4 bases and J lost 8; bases outside the gene matches: 13. This CDR3 is built from 17 residues. The CDR3 here is CASSTGLAGPQVDEQFF. The CDR3 region has the DNA TGCGCCAGCAGCACAGGACTAGCGGGGCCACAGGTGGATGAGCAGTTCTTC. Full variable domain (remainder filled in from reference TRBV5-1 and TRBJ2-1): KAGVTQTPRYLIKTRGQQVTLSCSPISGHRSVSWYQQTPGQGLQFLFEYFSETQRNKGNFPGRFSGRQFSNSRSEMNVSTLELGDSALYLCASSTGLAGPQVDEQFFGPGTRLTVL.

This clonotype was picked up a small number of times. The chain couples TRBV29-1 to TRBJ1-2; 11 bases are shared with TRBD1. The CDR3 has 12 amino acids. Germline CDR1 and CDR2: SQVTM and ANQGSEA. J gave up 8 bases and V 7 bases, and 6 bases lay outside the gene matches. The CDR3, as DNA: TGCAGCGCTCCGGGACAGGGGGGCGGCTACACCTTC. Protein product: CSAPGQGGGYTF.

This clonotype was counted at least ten times. V is TRBV7-2 and J is TRBJ2-6; D remains ambiguous. V shed 3 bases and J shed 4 bases, with 7 bases lying between them. This CDR3 has 14 residues. CDR1 and CDR2 from the germline V gene are SGHTA and FQGNSA. The CDR3 is CASSFGFGANVLTF. The CDR3 nucleotides are TGTGCCAGCAGCTTCGGTTTCGGGGCCAACGTCCTGACTTTC.

This clonotype was observed a few times. The J gene is TRBJ2-1, the V gene TRBV5-1; 7 bases agree with TRBD1. J gave up 4 bases and V 1 base, and 11 bases lay outside the gene matches. The germline CDR1 and CDR2 sequences are SGHRS and YFSETQ. The CDR3 totals 17 residues. CDR3 nucleotides: TGCGCCAGCAGCTTGAGCCCTGGTTCAGGGGGATACAATGAGCAGTTCTTC. Its translation: CASSLSPGSGGYNEQFF.